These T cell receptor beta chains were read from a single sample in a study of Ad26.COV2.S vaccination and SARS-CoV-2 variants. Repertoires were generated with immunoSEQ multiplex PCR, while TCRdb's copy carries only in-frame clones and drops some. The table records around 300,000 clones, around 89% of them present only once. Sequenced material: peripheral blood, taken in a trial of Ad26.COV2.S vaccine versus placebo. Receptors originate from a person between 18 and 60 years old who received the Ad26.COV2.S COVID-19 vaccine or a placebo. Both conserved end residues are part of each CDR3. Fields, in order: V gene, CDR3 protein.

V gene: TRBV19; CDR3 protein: CASTRGERRNQPQHF
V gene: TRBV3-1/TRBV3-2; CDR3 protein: CASSQRVAGGFNEQFF
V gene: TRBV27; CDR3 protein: CASSLFPGEDEQYF
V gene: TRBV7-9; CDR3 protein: CASNQDSYQETQYF
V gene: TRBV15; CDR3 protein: CATSTDRDLLANTGELFF
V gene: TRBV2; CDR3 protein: CASSYMNTEAFF
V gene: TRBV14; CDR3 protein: CASSQEAGTYEQYF
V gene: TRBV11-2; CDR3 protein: CASSFSRGTSPYEQYF
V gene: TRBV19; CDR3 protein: CASRREGGYTF
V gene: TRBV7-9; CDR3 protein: CASSFYERPYNEQFF
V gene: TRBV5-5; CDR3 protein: CASNLPLARGGETQYF
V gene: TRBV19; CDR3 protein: CASSIEEGGGDTQYF
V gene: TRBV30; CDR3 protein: CAWSVGATDTQYF
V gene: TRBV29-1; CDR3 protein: CSVTTTRDYGYTF
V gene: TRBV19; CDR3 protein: CASSQTGGFGELFF
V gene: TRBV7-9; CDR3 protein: CASSLAGNNQPQHF
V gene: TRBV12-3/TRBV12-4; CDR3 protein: CASRGQAEGYTF
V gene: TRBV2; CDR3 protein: CASSDIGVDYEQYF
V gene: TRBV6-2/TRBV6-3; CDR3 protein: CASSPNRDRGIQPQHF
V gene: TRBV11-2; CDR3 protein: CASSLVPYEQYF
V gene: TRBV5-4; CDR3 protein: CASSLGGGYYNEQFF
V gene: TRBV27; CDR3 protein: CASSLLSGNSPLHF
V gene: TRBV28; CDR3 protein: CASSFPRGSSNYGYTF
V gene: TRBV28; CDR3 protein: CASSSPGTGSTGELFF
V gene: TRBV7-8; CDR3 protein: CASSATGQNTEAFF
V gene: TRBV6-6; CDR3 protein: CASSFYRVSNEQFF
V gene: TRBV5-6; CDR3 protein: CASRGRGRGKLFF
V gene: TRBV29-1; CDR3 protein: CSVTQGWGYGYTF
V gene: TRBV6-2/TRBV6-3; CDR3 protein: CASSYSGANSISNQPQHF
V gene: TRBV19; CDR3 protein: CASSFGRANTGELFF
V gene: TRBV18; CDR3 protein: CASSPFPNSYEQYF
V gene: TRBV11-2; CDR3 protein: CASSSRAVPQYF
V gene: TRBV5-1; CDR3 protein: CASSLLGQGKAGELFF
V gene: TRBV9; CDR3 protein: CASSVAAENTEAFF
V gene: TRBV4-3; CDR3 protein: CASSQDRDRWETQYF
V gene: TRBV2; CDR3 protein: CASSGGQGSAEAFF
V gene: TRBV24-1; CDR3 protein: CATSGAGQGYNEQFF
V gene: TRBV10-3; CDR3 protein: CAISESGAGADTQYF
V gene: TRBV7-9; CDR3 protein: CASRAPGPGNTIYF
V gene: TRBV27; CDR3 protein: CASSLGLATDTQYF
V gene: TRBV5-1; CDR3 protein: CASSEVWDLQETQYF
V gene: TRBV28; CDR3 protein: CASSLTRGSTDTQYF
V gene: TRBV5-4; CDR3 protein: CASSFGQGTEAFF